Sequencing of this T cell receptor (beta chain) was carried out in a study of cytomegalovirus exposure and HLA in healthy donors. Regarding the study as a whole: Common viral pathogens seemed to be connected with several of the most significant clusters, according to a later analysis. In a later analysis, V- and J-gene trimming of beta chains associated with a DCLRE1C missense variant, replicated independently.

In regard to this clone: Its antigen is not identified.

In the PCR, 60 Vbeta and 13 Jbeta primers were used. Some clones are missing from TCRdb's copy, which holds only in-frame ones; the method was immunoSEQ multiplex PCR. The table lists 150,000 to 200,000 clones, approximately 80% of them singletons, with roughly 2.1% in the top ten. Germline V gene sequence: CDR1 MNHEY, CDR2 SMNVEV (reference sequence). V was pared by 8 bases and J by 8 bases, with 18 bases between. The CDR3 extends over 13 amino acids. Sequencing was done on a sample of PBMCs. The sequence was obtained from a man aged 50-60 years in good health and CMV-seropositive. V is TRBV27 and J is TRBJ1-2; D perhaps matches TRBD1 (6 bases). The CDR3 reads CASGSGVFWGYTF. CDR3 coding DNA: TGTGCCAGCGGTTCAGGGGTTTTTTGGGGCTACACCTTC.